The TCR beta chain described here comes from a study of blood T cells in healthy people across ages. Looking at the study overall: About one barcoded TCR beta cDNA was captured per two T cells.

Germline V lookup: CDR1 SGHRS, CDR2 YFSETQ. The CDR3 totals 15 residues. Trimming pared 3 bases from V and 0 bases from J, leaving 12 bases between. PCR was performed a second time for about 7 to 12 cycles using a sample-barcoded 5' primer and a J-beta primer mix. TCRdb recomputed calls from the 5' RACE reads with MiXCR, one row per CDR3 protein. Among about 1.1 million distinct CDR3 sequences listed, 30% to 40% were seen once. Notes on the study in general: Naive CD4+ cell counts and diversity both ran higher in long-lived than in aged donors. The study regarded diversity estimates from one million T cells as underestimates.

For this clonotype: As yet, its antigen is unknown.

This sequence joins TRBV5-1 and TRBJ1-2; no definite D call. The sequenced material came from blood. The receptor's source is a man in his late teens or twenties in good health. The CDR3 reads CASSSKTQSNYGYTF. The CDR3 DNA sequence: TGCGCCAGCAGCTCAAAGACCCAGTCTAACTATGGCTACACCTTC.